The sequence of this TCR beta chain was determined in a study of T cells in Graves' hyperthyroidism and ophthalmopathy. Study findings and constraints: Model-based prediction identified ophthalmopathy a median approximately 6 months prior to its onset.

V lost 8 bases and J 5 bases, leaving 12 bases between the germline ends. Germline V gene lookup returns CDR1 SGHAT and CDR2 FQNNGV. The CDR3 totals 12 residues. Regions amplified from RNA transcripts were the TCR beta CDR3 regions. In the first-round RT-PCR of the TCR CDR3, the HTBI primer set was used. One entry per CDR3 protein, called by TCRdb with MiXCR from the multiplex PCR reads. Among 450,000 to 550,000 distinct CDR3 sequences listed, about 24% were seen once. A note on this clonotype: As yet, its antigen is unknown.

Ophthalmopathy patients showed a Clinical Activity Score of at least 3, NOSPECS grade of at least 4 and duration under 3 months. Lactation, pregnancy, other autoimmune disease or uncontrolled infection led to exclusion of patients. The receptor comes from a woman aged 25 to 45 with Graves' ophthalmopathy. V gene TRBV11-2 combines with J gene TRBJ1-1; D gene uncertain. The sample taken for sequencing was blood. The DNA for the CDR3 is TGTGCCAGCGGGGTCGGGAGGACTGAAGCTTTCTTT. Translated: CASGVGRTEAFF. The entire variable domain, with the rest obtained from reference TRBV11-2 and TRBJ1-1, is as follows: EAGVAQSPRYKIIEKRQSVAFWCNPISGHATLYWYQQILGQGPKLLIQFQNNGVVDDSQLPKDRFSAERLKGVDSTLKIQPAKLEDSAVYLCASGVGRTEAFFGQGTRLTVV.